The present T cell receptor beta chain was sequenced within a study of shared clonotypes between healthy human individuals. The length of the CDR3 is 15 residues. V lost 5 bases and J lost 0; bases outside the gene matches: 7. CDR1 SEHNR and CDR2 FQNEAQ come from the germline V gene (reference sequence). Clones were sequenced by immunoSEQ multiplex PCR, and TCRdb holds only the in-frame ones, with some missing. The data contain some 700,000 clones, 80% to 95% of them singletons. V is TRBV7-9 and J is TRBJ2-7; 7 bases are a match to TRBD1. Sequencing was carried out using memory CD8+ T cells from PBMCs. Subset noted: CD45RO+ cells pooled with CCR7-negative TemRA cells. The TCR originated in a man between 18 and 35 years old in good health. Some clones in this sample may be carry-over from other donors' samples. The DNA of the CDR3 is TGTGCCAGCAGCCAACCCGACAGGGACTCCTACGAGCAGTACTTC. Its translation: CASSQPDRDSYEQYF.